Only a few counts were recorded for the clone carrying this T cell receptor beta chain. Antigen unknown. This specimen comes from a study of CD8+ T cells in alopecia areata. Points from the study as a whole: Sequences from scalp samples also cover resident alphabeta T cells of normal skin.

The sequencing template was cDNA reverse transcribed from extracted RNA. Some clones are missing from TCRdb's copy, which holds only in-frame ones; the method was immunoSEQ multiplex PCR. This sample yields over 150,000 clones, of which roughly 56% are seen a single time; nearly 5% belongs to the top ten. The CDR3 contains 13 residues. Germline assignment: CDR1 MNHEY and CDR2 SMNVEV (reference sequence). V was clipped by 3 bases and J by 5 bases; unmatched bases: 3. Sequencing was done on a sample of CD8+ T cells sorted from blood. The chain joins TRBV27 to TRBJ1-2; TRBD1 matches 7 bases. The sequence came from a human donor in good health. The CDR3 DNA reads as TGTGCCAGCAGTTTTGGACAGGAGTATGGCTACACCTTC. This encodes CASSFGQEYGYTF.